One and the same sample provided the 3 T cell receptor beta chains below, sequenced in a study of blood T cell repertoires in COVID-19. Clones were read by immunoSEQ multiplex PCR, and TCRdb kept only the in-frame ones, dropping some. The table shows 250,000 to 300,000 clones, with about 89% occurring only once. Specimen: peripheral blood. Source of these receptors: a woman aged 30 to 39 with COVID-19, enrolled during active disease.

The chain couples TRBV5-1 to TRBJ1-1, with a possible D match to TRBD1 (6 bases). V lost 2 bases, J lost 3 bases, and 8 bases lay in between. CDR3 length equals 13 residues. Germline V CDR1 and CDR2: SGHRS, YFSETQ. The CDR3 region has the DNA TGCGCCAGCAGCTTAGGACAGTACACTGAAGCTTTCTTT. This translates into CASSLGQYTEAFF.

The chain couples TRBV7-2 to TRBJ1-5; 7 bases line up with TRBD1. The CDR3 spans 14 residues. V gave up 5 bases and J gave up 5 bases; unmatched junction bases: 6. Germline V lookup: CDR1 SGHTA, CDR2 FQGNSA. The CDR3 protein is CASSKTGLDQPQHF. DNA of the CDR3: TGTGCCAGCAGCAAGACAGGGTTGGATCAGCCCCAGCATTTT.

This sequence joins TRBV5-1 and TRBJ2-5, with D perhaps matching TRBD1 (6 bases). Germline CDR1 is SGHRS and CDR2 is YFSETQ. This CDR3 is 13 amino acids long. Trimming removed 4 bases at V and 5 bases at J, with 12 bases between. The CDR3 DNA reads TGCGCCAGCAGCATGGGACACGGCGAGACCCAGTACTTC. Its protein product is CASSMGHGETQYF.